The text below deals with one TCR beta chain. Its specificity is not known. This specimen comes from a study of T cell responses to AZD1222 COVID-19 vaccine. The CDR3 covers 20 residues. Germline-derived CDR1 and CDR2 are LGHDT and YNNKEL (reference sequence). The junction had 21 bases not matched to a gene; V was cut back by 5 bases and J by 3 bases. Only in-frame clones appear in the TCRdb table, and some are missing; sequencing was by immunoSEQ multiplex PCR. Seen here are some 130,000 clones, 75% to 90% observed once, and the top ten hold about 4%. General study results and limits: None of the repertoires were sampled until the peak T cell response had passed.

Material: peripheral blood, obtained on day 0 of AZD1222 vaccination. This clonotype was sampled from an adult in good health. The rearrangement joins TRBV3-1 (or the pseudogene TRBV3-2) to TRBJ2-3, with 9 bases identical to TRBD1. CDR3 DNA: TGTGCCAGCAGCAAGCTATCGACAGGGGGGCGCGGGCGGAAGACAGATACGCAGTATTTT. Translating gives CASSKLSTGGRGRKTDTQYF.